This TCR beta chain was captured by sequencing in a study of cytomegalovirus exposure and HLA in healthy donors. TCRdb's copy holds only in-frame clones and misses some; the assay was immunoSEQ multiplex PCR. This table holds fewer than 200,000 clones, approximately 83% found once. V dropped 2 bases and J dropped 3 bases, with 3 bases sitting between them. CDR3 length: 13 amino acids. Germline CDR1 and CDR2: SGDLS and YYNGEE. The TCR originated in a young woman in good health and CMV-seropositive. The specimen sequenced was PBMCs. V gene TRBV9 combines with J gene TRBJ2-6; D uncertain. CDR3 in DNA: TGTGCCAGCAGCGTCGGTGGGGCCAACGTCCTGACTTTC. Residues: CASSVGGANVLTF.